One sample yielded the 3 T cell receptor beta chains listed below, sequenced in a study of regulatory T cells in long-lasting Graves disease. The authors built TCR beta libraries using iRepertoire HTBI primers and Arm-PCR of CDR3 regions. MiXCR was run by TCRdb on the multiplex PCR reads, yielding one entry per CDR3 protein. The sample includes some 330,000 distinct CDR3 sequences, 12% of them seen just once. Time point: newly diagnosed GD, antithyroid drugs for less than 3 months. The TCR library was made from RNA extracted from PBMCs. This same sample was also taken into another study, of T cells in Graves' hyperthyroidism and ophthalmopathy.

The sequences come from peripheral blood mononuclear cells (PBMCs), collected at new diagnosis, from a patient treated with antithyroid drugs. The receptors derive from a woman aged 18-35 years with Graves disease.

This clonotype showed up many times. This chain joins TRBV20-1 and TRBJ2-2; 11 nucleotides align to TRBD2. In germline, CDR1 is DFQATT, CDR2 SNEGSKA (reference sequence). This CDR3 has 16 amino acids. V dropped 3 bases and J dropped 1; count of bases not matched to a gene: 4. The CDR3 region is CSARGGLAGNTGELFF. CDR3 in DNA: TGCAGTGCTAGGGGAGGACTAGCGGGGAACACCGGGGAGCTGTTTTTT.

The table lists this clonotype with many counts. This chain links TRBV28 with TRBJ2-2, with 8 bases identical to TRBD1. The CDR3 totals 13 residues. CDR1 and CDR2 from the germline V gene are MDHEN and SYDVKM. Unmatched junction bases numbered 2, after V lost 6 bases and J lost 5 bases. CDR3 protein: CASSDRGTGELFF. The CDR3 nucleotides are TGTGCCAGCAGCGACAGGGGAACCGGGGAGCTGTTTTTT.

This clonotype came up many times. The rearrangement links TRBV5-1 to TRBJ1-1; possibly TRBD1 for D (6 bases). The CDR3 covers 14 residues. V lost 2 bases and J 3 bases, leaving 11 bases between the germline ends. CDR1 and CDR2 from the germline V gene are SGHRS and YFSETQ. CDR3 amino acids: CASSLSGAYTEAFF. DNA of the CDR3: TGCGCCAGCAGCTTATCAGGGGCCTACACTGAAGCTTTCTTT.